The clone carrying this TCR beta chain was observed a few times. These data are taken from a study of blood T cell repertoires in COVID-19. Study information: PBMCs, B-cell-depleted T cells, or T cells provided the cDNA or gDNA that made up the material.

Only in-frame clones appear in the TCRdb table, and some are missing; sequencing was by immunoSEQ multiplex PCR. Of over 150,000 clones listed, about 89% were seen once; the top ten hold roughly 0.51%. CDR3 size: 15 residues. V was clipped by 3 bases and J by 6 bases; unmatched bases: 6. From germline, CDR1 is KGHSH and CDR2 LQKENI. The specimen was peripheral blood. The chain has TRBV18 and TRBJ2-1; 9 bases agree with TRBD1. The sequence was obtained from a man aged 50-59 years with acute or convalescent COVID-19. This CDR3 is CASSPEQGAANEQFF. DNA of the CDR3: TGTGCCAGCTCACCTGAACAGGGGGCTGCCAATGAGCAGTTCTTC.